This TCR beta chain was identified during a study of Ad26.COV2.S vaccination and SARS-CoV-2 variants. Study-wide results and limits: Total T cell responses may have been underestimated by the TCR breadth and depth analyses. There was reportedly substantial breadth in spike-specific CD8+ and CD4+ T cell responses after vaccination.

With 1 base clipped from V and 0 bases from J, the junction kept 3 bases outside the gene matches. CDR3 length equals 15 residues. Germline V gene sequence: CDR1 SGHRS, CDR2 YFSETQ. Noted treatment: roughly 20 received Ad26.COV2.S at low or high dose, single or two shots; 5 received placebo; per-sample allocation not given. Specimen acquisition occurred on day 63 following the initial vaccine or placebo injection. Spike of the Wuhan-strain SARS-CoV-2 was expressed by an Ad26 vector, which formed the vaccine. Assay: immunoSEQ multiplex PCR; the TCRdb copy retains only in-frame clones and omits some. The sample records about 260,000 clones, around 85% being singletons. As regards this clone: What it binds is not known.

The chain combines TRBV5-1 with TRBJ1-1; 7 nucleotides match TRBD1. This TCR was sampled from a person aged 18-65 years who received the Ad26.COV2.S COVID-19 vaccine or a placebo. The sample was peripheral blood, taken in a trial of Ad26.COV2.S vaccine versus placebo. The CDR3 protein is CASSLTGDLNTEAFF. DNA of the CDR3: TGCGCCAGCAGCTTGACAGGGGACCTGAACACTGAAGCTTTCTTT.